This passage covers 13 T cell receptor beta chains from one sample sequenced in a study of OX40 agonist ivuxolimab in advanced cancers. Clones were read by immunoSEQ multiplex PCR, and TCRdb kept only the in-frame ones, dropping some. This table holds approximately 62,000 clones, about nine tenths found once. Sequenced material: CD4+ or CD8+ T cells sorted from blood, taken in a trial of the OX40 agonist ivuxolimab. The receptors were sampled from an adult with an advanced solid tumor such as melanoma, head and neck, liver or kidney cancer.

This clone was observed a few times. The chain is built from TRBV9 and TRBJ1-1; D remains ambiguous. Per the germline V gene, CDR1 is SGDLS and CDR2 is YYNGEE. V was trimmed by 4 bases and J by 5 bases, leaving 15 bases between them. The CDR3 has 14 residues. CDR3 nucleotide sequence: TGTGCCAGCAGCCCCGGGTACGGAGGGACTGAAGCTTTCTTT. Translated, it gives CASSPGYGGTEAFF.

The gene calls are TRBV19 and TRBJ1-1, with unresolved D. V lost 3 bases, J lost 0 bases, and 8 bases lay in between. Looked up from germline, CDR1 is LNHDA and CDR2 is SQIVND (reference sequence). The CDR3 runs to 14 residues. Here the CDR3 reads CASSILAVNTEAFF. CDR3 nucleotide sequence: TGTGCCAGTAGTATTCTTGCCGTGAACACTGAAGCTTTCTTT.

The V gene is TRBV6-1, the J gene TRBJ2-1; 11 nucleotides agree with TRBD2. Trimming at V came to 8 bases and at J to 7 bases, leaving 7 bases not matched to a gene. Germline V gives CDR1 MNHNS, CDR2 SASEGT. The CDR3 is made up of 14 amino acids. The chain's CDR3 is CASRPSGRTNEQFF. The CDR3 region has the DNA TGTGCCAGCCGTCCTAGCGGGAGGACTAATGAGCAGTTCTTC.

V gene TRBV19 combines with J gene TRBJ2-7; 10 bases fit TRBD1. This CDR3 contains 15 residues. Germline lookup yields CDR1 LNHDA and CDR2 SQIVND (reference sequence). V dropped 5 bases and J dropped 3; count of bases not matched to a gene: 7. The CDR3 spells CASSPGTGVGYEQYV. CDR3 bases: TGTGCCAGTAGTCCCGGGACAGGGGTAGGCTACGAGCAGTACGTC.

J is TRBJ2-1 and V is TRBV30; perhaps D is TRBD1 or TRBD2 (5 bases each). Between the trimmed V and J ends, which lost 0 bases and 13 bases, there was a span of 13 bases. Germline V gene data show CDR1 as GTSNPN and CDR2 as SVGIG (reference sequence). This CDR3 is built from 12 residues. The CDR3 coding sequence is TGTGCCTGGAGTGTATGGGACCGGGATCAGTTCTTC. It specifies CAWSVWDRDQFF.

V gene TRBV13 combines with J gene TRBJ2-5; the match to TRBD1 covers 8 bases. The V and J ends lost 4 bases and 5 bases, in that order; junction bases with no gene match: 3. This CDR3 has 13 amino acids. The V gene's germline CDR1 is PRHDT and CDR2 FYEKMQ (reference sequence). The CDR3: CASSWTGKETQYF. In nucleotides, the CDR3 is TGTGCCAGCAGCTGGACAGGGAAGGAGACCCAGTACTTC.

The chain couples TRBV7-2 to TRBJ2-7; maybe TRBD2 (6 bases). Germline CDR1 SGHTA, CDR2 FQGNSA. Trimming stripped 8 bases from V and 2 bases from J, with 13 bases between. This CDR3 is built from 13 residues. CDR3 in amino acids: CASPAGTAYEQYV. As DNA, the CDR3 is TGTGCCAGCCCAGCGGGCACCGCCTACGAGCAGTACGTC.

This clone was counted a single time. The rearrangement uses TRBV2 and TRBJ2-2; D call uncertain. Germline V gene lookup returns CDR1 SNHLY and CDR2 FYNNEI. CDR3 length: 13 amino acids. Trimming stripped 8 bases from V and 3 bases from J, with 10 bases between. DNA of the CDR3: TGTGCCAGCGCTCCAGTGGACACCGGGGAGCTGTTTTTT. This encodes CASAPVDTGELFF.

The genes are TRBV9 and TRBJ2-1; possibly TRBD1 or TRBD2 for D (5 bases each). The CDR3 runs 15 residues. Germline loops: CDR1 SGDLS, CDR2 YYNGEE. V was trimmed by 0 bases and J by 2 bases, leaving 9 bases between them. CDR3 residues: CASSVGGGTYNEQFF. The DNA of the CDR3 is TGTGCCAGCAGCGTAGGTGGGGGAACCTACAATGAGCAGTTCTTC. Drawing the rest from reference TRBV9 and TRBJ2-1, the complete variable domain is DSGVTQTPKHLITATGQRVTLRCSPRSGDLSVYWYQQSLDQGLQFLIQYYNGEERAKGNILERFSAQQFPDLHSELNLSSLELGDSALYFCASSVGGGTYNEQFFGPGTRLTVL.

The genes are TRBV28 and TRBJ2-3; no clear D. The CDR3 extends over 16 amino acids. V was clipped by 5 bases and J by 0 bases, with 15 bases between them. Germline V gene sequence: CDR1 MDHEN, CDR2 SYDVKM. The DNA of the CDR3 is TGTGCCAGCAGTGACCTACATGAGGTTAGCACAGATACGCAGTATTTT. Residues: CASSDLHEVSTDTQYF. The full variable domain, its missing parts supplied by reference TRBV28 and TRBJ2-3, is DVKVTQSSRYLVKRTGEKVFLECVQDMDHENMFWYRQDPGLGLRLIYFSYDVKMKEKGDIPEGYSVSREKKERFSLILESASTNQTSMYLCASSDLHEVSTDTQYFGPGTRLTVL.

The V and J genes are TRBV5-8 and TRBJ2-1, with unresolved D. V was clipped by 0 bases and J by 9 bases, with 7 bases between them. This CDR3 has 12 residues. CDR1 SGHTS and CDR2 YDEGEE come from the germline V gene. CDR3 nucleotides: TGTGCCAGCAGCTTGGGACAAGGTGAGCAGTTCTTC. Translating it yields CASSLGQGEQFF.

This sequence joins TRBV4-2 and TRBJ1-2; unclear D gene. Between the trimmed V and J ends, which lost 2 bases and 2 bases, there was a span of 9 bases. Looked up from germline, CDR1 is LGHNA and CDR2 is YNFKEQ. The CDR3 loop spans 14 amino acids. DNA of the CDR3: TGTGCCAGCAGCCAAAAGGAATTCAACTATGGCTACACCTTC. It yields the protein CASSQKEFNYGYTF.

This clone is a singleton in its sample. J is TRBJ1-2 and V is TRBV7-8, with D uncertain. V was clipped by 5 bases and J by 0 bases, with 7 bases between them. Germline-derived CDR1 and CDR2 are SGHVS and FQNEAQ. CDR3 size: 13 residues. The CDR3, as DNA: TGTGCCAGCAGCCCGTTTTCTAACTATGGCTACACCTTC. This sequence encodes CASSPFSNYGYTF.